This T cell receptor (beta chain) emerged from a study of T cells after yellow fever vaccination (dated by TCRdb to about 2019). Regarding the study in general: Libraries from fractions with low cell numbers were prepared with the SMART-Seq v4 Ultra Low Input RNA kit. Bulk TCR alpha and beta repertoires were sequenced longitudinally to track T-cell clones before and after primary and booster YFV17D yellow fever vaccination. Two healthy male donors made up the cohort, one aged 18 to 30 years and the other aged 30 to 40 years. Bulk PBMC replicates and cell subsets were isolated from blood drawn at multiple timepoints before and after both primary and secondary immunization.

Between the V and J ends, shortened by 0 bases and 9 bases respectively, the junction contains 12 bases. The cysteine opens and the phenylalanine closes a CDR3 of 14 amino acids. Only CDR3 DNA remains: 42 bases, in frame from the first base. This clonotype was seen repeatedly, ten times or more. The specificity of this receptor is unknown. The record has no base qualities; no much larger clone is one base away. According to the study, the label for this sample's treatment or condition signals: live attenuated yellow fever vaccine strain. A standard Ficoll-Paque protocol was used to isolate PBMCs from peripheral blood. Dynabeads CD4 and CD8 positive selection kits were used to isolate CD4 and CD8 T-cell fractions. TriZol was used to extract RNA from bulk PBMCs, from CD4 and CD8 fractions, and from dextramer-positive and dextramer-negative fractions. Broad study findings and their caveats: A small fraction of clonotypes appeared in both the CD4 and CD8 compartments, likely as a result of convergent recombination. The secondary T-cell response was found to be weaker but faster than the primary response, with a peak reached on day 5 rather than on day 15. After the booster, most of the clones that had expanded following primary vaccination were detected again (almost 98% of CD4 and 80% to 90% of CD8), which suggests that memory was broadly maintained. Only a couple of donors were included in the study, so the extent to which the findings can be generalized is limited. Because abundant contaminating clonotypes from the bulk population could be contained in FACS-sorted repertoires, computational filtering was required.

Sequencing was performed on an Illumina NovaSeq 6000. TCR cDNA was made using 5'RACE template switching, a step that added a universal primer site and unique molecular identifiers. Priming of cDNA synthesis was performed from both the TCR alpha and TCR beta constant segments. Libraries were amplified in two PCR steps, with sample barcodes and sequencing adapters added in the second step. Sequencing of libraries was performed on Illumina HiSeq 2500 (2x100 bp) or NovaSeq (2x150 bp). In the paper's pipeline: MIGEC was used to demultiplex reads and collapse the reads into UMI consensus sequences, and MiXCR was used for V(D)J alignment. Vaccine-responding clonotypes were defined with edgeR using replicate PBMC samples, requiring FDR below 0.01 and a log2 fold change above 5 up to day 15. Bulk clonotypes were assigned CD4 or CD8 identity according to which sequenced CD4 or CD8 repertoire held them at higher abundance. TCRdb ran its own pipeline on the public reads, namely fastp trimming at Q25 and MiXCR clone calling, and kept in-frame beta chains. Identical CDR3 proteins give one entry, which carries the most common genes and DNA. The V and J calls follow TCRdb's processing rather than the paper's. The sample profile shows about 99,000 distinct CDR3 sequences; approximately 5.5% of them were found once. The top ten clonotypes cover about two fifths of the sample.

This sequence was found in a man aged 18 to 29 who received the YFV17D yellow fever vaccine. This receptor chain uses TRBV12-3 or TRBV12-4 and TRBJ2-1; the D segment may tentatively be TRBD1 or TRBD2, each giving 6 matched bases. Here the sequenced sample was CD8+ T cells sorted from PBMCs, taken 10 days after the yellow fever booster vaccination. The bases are TGTGCCAGCAGTTTAGCGGGGGGCCAGGGTGAGCAGTTCTTC. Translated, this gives CASSLAGGQGEQFF.